The clone carrying this T cell receptor beta chain was seen only a few times. Its specificity is unknown. Germline trimming cut 6 bases from V and 3 bases from J; bases unmatched to any gene: 4. Germline loops: CDR1 KGHSH, CDR2 LQKENI. The CDR3 spans 13 residues. The authors produced TCR alpha and TCR beta cDNA libraries with sample barcodes and UMIs by 5'RACE using constant-segment primers. Each CDR3 protein gets one entry after TCRdb re-called the 5' RACE reads with MiXCR. The table shows tens of thousands of distinct CDR3 sequences, with 7.7% occurring only once. The entry originates in a study of T-cell memory formation after mild COVID-19. Notes on the study in general: For second-wave clones that peaked at day 37, SARS-CoV-2 specificity went unverified. Some responding clones appeared in pre-infection memory, suggesting cross-reactive memory joined. Clones shrinking from day 15 to 85 showed even CD4/CD8 mixes; later expanders tilted CD4+.

What was sequenced was PBMCs or a T cell subset sorted from them (not recorded which). The rearrangement links TRBV18 to TRBJ1-2; TRBD1 aligns across 7 bases. The source of this sequence is a man between 18 and 29 years old who had mild COVID-19 (a few samples of this study predate the infection). Cell type and time point are not known. This chain's CDR3 is CASSQGGDYGYTF. Here the CDR3 DNA reads TGTGCCAGCTCGCAAGGGGGCGACTATGGCTACACCTTC.